The next 9 T cell receptor beta chains were all read from a single sample in a study of blood T cell repertoires in COVID-19. Repertoires were generated with immunoSEQ multiplex PCR, while TCRdb's copy carries only in-frame clones and drops some. The table has fewer than 80,000 clones, approximately 90% seen once. Sequenced input: peripheral blood. These receptor sequences come from a human donor in a cohort sampled during active COVID-19.

V is TRBV19 and J is TRBJ1-4; D gene ambiguous. V was shortened by 6 bases and J by 5 bases, with 13 bases between the two germline ends. The CDR3 is 14 amino acids. Germline V lookup: CDR1 LNHDA, CDR2 SQIVND (reference sequence). Here the CDR3 reads CASSGGTRNEKLFF. For the CDR3, the DNA is TGTGCCAGTAGCGGAGGAACAAGAAATGAAAAACTGTTTTTT.

This clone appeared a single time. V usage is TRBV18 and J usage is TRBJ2-5; 13 nucleotides align to TRBD2. V lost 2 bases, J lost 0 bases, and 9 bases stayed unmatched. The CDR3 runs to 19 residues. Germline CDR1 KGHSH, CDR2 LQKENI. The CDR3 region has the DNA TGTGCCAGCTCACCATTTGCACTAGCGGGGGGGCAGTACCAAGAGACCCAGTACTTC. The encoded protein is CASSPFALAGGQYQETQYF.

The J gene is TRBJ2-7, the V gene TRBV11-2; TRBD2 might be the D (6 bases). Germline loops: CDR1 SGHAT, CDR2 FQNNGV. The CDR3 has 15 residues. Trimming removed 6 bases at V and 1 base at J, with 16 bases between. CDR3 DNA sequence: TGTGCCAGCAGATTCCTAGCGATAGAGTCCTACGAGCAGTACTTC. This encodes CASRFLAIESYEQYF.

This sequence joins TRBV5-4 and TRBJ1-3; 7 nucleotides match TRBD1. V lost 0 bases, J lost 2 bases, and 5 bases stayed unmatched. Germline V gene data show CDR1 as SGHNT and CDR2 as YYREEE (reference sequence). The CDR3 runs 16 residues. The CDR3 bases are TGTGCCAGCAGCTTGGCCACAGGGACAGCTGGAAACACCATATATTTT. Encoded protein: CASSLATGTAGNTIYF. The complete variable domain, with remaining parts taken from reference TRBV5-4 and TRBJ1-3, reads ETGVTQSPTHLIKTRGQQVTLRCSSQSGHNTVSWYQQALGQGPQFIFQYYREEENGRGNFPPRFSGLQFPNYSSELNVNALELDDSALYLCASSLATGTAGNTIYFGEGSWLTVV.

J is TRBJ2-3 and V is TRBV2; D may be TRBD1 (5 bases). The germline V gene has CDR1 SNHLY and CDR2 FYNNEI. Between the trimmed V and J ends, which lost 6 bases and 0 bases, there was a span of 10 bases. The CDR3 runs to 14 residues. The CDR3 loop reads CASRLQGSTDTQYF. Written as DNA, the CDR3 is TGTGCCAGCAGGCTTCAGGGAAGCACAGATACGCAGTATTTT.

This sequence joins TRBV29-1 and TRBJ2-5; 7 bases are shared with TRBD1. Unmatched junction bases numbered 8, after V lost 6 bases and J lost 1 base. The CDR3 is 14 amino acids. In germline, CDR1 is SQVTM, CDR2 ANQGSEA. For the CDR3, the DNA is TGCAGCGTGGGGATCGGGACAGTCCAAGAGACCCAGTACTTC. Translation: CSVGIGTVQETQYF.

This rearrangement joins TRBV25-1 to TRBJ1-4; D not certain. Germline lookup yields CDR1 MGHDK and CDR2 SYGVNS. Deletions cut 1 base from V and 10 bases from J, with 19 bases between. The CDR3 is 16 residues long. The CDR3 DNA reads TGTGCCAGCAGTGAATGGAAAGGTGGTTACCCGGGAAAACTGTTTTTT. Residues: CASSEWKGGYPGKLFF.

The sample holds a few counts of this clone. The chain combines TRBV5-1 with TRBJ1-2; TRBD1 aligns across 7 bases. V shed 4 bases and J 4 bases; nucleotides not matched to a gene: 10. CDR3 length equals 15 residues. Germline lookup yields CDR1 SGHRS and CDR2 YFSETQ. The CDR3 DNA follows: TGCGCCAGCAGCCTAGGGGGCCCCTACCTCTATGGCTACACCTTC. Its protein is CASSLGGPYLYGYTF.

V is TRBV19 and J is TRBJ1-5; 9 bases are a match to TRBD1. Germline CDR1 and CDR2: LNHDA and SQIVND (reference sequence). The CDR3 runs to 17 residues. V gave up 3 bases and J gave up 2 bases; unmatched junction bases: 8. CDR3 protein: CASSIGDRVQGNQPQHF. The DNA of the CDR3 is TGTGCCAGTAGTATCGGGGACAGGGTTCAGGGCAATCAGCCCCAGCATTTT.